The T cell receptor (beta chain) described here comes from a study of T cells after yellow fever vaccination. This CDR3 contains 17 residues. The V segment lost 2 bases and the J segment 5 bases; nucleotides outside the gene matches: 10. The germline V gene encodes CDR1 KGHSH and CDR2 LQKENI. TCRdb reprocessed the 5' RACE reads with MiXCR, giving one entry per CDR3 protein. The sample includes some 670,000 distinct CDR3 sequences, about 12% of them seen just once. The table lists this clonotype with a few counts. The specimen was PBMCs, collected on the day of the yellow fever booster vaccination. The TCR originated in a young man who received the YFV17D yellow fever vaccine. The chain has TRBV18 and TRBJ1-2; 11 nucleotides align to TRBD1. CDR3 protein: CASSPRTGGVWEYGYTF. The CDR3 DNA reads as TGTGCCAGCTCACCAAGGACAGGGGGCGTTTGGGAGTATGGCTACACCTTC.